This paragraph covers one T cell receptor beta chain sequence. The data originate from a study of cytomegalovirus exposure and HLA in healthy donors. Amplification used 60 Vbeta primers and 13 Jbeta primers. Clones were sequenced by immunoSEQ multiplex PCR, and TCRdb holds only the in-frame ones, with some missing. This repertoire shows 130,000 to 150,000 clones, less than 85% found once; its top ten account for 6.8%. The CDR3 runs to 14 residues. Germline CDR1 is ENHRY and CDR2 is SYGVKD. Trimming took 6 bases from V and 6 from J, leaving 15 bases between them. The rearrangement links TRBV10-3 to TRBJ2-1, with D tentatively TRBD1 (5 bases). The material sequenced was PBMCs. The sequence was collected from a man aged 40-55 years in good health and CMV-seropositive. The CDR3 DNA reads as TGTGCCATCAGCCAAAAGCAGGGTATCAATGAGCAGTTCTTC. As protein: CAISQKQGINEQFF.